These T cell receptor beta chains were read from a single sample in a study of blood T cell repertoires in COVID-19. Data came from immunoSEQ multiplex PCR; TCRdb stores just in-frame clones and leaves some out. The sample records about 130,000 clones, around 83% being singletons. Sequencing was carried out using PBMCs or T cells enriched from blood (not recorded which). The receptors derive from a young man who had recovered from COVID-19. Both conserved end residues are part of each CDR3. A D gene is named only where the DNA matches it firmly. Size is stated for part of the rows, as once, few or many counts, or as a class when the clone is expanded.

clone_size,d_call,v_call,j_call,cdr3_aa,cdr3_nt
-,-,TRBV6-6,TRBJ2-1,CASSSTGTRNNEQFF,TGTGCCAGCAGTTCCACCGGGACACGTAACAATGAGCAGTTCTTC
few,-,TRBV7-9,TRBJ1-1,CASSLNEYTEAFF,TGTGCCAGCAGCTTAAATGAGTACACTGAAGCTTTCTTT
-,-,TRBV5-1,TRBJ2-7,CASSLAGVGEQYF,TGCGCCAGCAGCTTGGCCGGGGTCGGCGAGCAGTACTTC
-,-,TRBV9,TRBJ2-1,CASSVDRGYEQFF,TGTGCCAGCAGCGTAGACCGAGGCTATGAGCAGTTCTTC
-,-,TRBV3-1/TRBV3-2,TRBJ1-2,CASSPRGGGSGGYTF,TGTGCCAGCAGCCCCAGAGGCGGTGGGTCCGGTGGCTACACCTTC
-,TRBD2,TRBV13,TRBJ2-1,CASSPRRLAEDNEQFF,TGTGCCAGCAGCCCCAGGAGACTAGCGGAAGACAATGAGCAGTTCTTC
-,-,TRBV4-2,TRBJ2-1,CASSQSHREGYNEQFF,TGTGCCAGCAGCCAATCTCACCGGGAAGGGTACAATGAGCAGTTCTTC
-,TRBD1,TRBV7-9,TRBJ2-1,CASSPGTASSLSYNEQFF,TGTGCCAGCAGCCCCGGGACAGCGTCATCACTCTCCTACAATGAGCAGTTCTTC
-,-,TRBV29-1,TRBJ2-1,CSVERGANEQFF,TGCAGCGTTGAACGGGGGGCGAATGAGCAGTTCTTC
-,-,TRBV7-9,TRBJ2-3,CASSSTSGGTDTQYF,TGTGCCAGCAGCTCAACTAGTGGGGGCACAGATACGCAGTATTTT
-,TRBD1,TRBV19,TRBJ2-7,CASKPPGQGVHEQYF,TGTGCCAGTAAACCCCCGGGACAGGGTGTCCACGAGCAGTACTTC
-,-,TRBV4-2,TRBJ2-1,CASSQVGADNEQFF,TGTGCCAGCAGCCAGGTTGGAGCCGACAATGAGCAGTTCTTC
-,TRBD2,TRBV19,TRBJ2-2,CASSLRLAGDTGELFF,TGTGCCAGTAGTCTGAGACTAGCGGGAGATACCGGGGAGCTGTTTTTT
-,TRBD1,TRBV7-9,TRBJ1-2,CASSSRGGMGDGYTF,TGTGCCAGCAGCTCACGAGGGGGCATGGGGGATGGCTACACCTTC
-,-,TRBV11-2,TRBJ2-3,CASSLEGGTQHTDTQYF,TGTGCCAGCAGCTTAGAAGGGGGAACGCAGCACACAGATACGCAGTATTTT
-,-,TRBV29-1,TRBJ2-5,CSVLREQETQYF,TGCAGCGTTCTCCGGGAACAAGAGACCCAGTACTTC
-,TRBD1,TRBV14,TRBJ2-7,CASSPRGQTYEQYF,TGTGCCAGCAGCCCCCGGGGACAGACCTACGAGCAGTACTTC